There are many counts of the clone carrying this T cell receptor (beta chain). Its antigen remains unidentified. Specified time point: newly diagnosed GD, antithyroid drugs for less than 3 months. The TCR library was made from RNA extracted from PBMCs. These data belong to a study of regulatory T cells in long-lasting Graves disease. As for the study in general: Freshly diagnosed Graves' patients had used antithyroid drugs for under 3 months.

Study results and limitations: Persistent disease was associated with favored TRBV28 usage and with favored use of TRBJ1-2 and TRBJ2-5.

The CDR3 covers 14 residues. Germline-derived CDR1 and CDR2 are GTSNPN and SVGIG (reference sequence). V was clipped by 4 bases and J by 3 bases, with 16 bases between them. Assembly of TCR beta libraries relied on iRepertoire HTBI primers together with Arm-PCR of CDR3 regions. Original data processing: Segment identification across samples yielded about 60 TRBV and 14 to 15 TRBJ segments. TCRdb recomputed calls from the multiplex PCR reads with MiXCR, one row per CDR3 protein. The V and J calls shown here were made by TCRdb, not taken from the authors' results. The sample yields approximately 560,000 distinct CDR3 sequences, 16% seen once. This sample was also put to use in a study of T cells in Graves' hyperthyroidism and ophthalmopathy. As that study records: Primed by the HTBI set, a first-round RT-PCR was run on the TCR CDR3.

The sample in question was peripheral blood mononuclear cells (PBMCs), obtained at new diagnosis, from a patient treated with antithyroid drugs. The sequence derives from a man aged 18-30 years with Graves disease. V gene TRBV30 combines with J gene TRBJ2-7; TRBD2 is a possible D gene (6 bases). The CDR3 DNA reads TGTGCCTGGATGAGTACCAGCGGGTACTACGAGCAGTACTTC. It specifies CAWMSTSGYYEQYF.